The source of this T cell receptor (beta chain) is a study of OX40 agonist ivuxolimab in advanced cancers. This clone was recorded only once. This table comes from immunoSEQ multiplex PCR, and its TCRdb copy is limited to in-frame clones, with some not included. The table records fewer than 35,000 clones, roughly nine tenths of them present only once. Blood got drawn at baseline, again on cycle 4 day 1, and then on cycle 7 day 1. Deletions cut 2 bases from V and 4 bases from J, with 5 bases between. The germline CDR1 and CDR2 sequences are WSHSY and SAAADI. This CDR3 has 12 amino acids. The sequence was obtained from an adult with an advanced solid tumor such as melanoma, head and neck, liver or kidney cancer. The sample in question was CD4+ or CD8+ T cells sorted from blood, obtained in a trial of the OX40 agonist ivuxolimab. The chain joins TRBV10-2 to TRBJ1-2; D is uncertain. CDR3 DNA sequence: TGCGCCAGCAGTGAGGTTACCTATGGCTACACCTTC. It specifies CASSEVTYGYTF.